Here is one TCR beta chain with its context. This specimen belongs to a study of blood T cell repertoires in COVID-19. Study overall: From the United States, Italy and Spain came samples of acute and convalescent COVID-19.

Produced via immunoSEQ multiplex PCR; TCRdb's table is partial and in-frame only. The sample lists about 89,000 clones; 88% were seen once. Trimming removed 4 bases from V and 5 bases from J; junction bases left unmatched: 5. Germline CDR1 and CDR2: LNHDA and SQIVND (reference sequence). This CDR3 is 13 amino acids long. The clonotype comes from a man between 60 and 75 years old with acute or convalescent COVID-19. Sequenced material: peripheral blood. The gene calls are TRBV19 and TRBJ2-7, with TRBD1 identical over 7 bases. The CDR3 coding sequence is TGTGCCAGTAGTACAAGACAGGGCAACGAGCAGTACTTC. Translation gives CASSTRQGNEQYF.